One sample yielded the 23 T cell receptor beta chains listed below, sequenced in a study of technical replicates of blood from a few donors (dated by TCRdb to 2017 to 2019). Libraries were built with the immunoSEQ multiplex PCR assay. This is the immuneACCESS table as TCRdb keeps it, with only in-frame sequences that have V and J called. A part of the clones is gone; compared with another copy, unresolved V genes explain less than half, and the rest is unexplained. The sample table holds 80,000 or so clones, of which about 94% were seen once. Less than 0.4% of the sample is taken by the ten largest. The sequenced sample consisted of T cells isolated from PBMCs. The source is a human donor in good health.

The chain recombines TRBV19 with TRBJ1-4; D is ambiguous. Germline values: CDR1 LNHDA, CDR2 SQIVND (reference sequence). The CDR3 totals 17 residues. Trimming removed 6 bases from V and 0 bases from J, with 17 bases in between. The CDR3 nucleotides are TGTGCCAGTAGCCAAACAGAGACGATATCAACTAATGAAAAACTGTTTTTT. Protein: CASSQTETISTNEKLFF.

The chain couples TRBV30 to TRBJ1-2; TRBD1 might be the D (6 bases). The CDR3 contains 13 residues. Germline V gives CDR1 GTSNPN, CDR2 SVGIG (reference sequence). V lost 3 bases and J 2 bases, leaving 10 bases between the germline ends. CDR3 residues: CAWSTGLNYGYTF. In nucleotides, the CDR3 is TGTGCCTGGAGCACAGGGTTGAACTATGGCTACACCTTC. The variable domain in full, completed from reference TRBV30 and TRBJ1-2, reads SQTIHQWPATLVQPVGSPLSLECTVEGTSNPNLYWYRQAAGRGLQLLFYSVGIGQISSEVPQNLSASRPQDRQFILSSKKLLLSDSGFYLCAWSTGLNYGYTFGSGTRLTVV.

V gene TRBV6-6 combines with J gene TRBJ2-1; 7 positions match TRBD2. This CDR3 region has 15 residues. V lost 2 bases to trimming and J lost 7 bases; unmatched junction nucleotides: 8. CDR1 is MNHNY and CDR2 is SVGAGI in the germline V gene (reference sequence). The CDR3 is CASSYKRESRNEQFF. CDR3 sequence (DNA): TGTGCCAGCAGTTACAAGCGGGAATCCAGGAATGAGCAGTTCTTC.

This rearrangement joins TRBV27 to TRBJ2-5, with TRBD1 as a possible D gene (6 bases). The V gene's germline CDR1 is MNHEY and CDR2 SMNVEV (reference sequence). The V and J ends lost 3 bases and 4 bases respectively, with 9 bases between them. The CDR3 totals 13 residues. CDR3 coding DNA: TGTGCCAGCAGTTTGGGCAGGGGAGAGACCCAGTACTTC. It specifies CASSLGRGETQYF.

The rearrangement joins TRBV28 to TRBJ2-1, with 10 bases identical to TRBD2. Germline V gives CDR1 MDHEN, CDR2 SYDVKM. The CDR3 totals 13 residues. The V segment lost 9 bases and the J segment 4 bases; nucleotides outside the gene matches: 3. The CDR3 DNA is TGTGCCAGTGATAGCGGGGGGTACAATGAGCAGTTCTTC. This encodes CASDSGGYNEQFF. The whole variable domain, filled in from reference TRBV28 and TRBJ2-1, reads DVKVTQSSRYLVKRTGEKVFLECVQDMDHENMFWYRQDPGLGLRLIYFSYDVKMKEKGDIPEGYSVSREKKERFSLILESASTNQTSMYLCASDSGGYNEQFFGPGTRLTVL.

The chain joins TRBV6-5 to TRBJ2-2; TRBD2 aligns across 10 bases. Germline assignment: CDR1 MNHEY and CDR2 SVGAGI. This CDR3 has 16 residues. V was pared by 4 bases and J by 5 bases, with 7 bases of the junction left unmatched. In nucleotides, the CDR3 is TGTGCCAGCAGTTGGGGATTAGCGGGAGGAACCGGGGAGCTGTTTTTT. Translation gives CASSWGLAGGTGELFF.

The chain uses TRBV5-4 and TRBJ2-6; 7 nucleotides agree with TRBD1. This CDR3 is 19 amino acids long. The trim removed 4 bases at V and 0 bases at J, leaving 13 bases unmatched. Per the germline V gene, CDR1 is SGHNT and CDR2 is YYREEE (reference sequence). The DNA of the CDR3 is TGTGCCAGCAGCAGCCGGGACAGCCTTTTTTCCTCTGGGGCCAACGTCCTGACTTTC. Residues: CASSSRDSLFSSGANVLTF. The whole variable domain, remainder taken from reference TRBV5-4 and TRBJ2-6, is ETGVTQSPTHLIKTRGQQVTLRCSSQSGHNTVSWYQQALGQGPQFIFQYYREEENGRGNFPPRFSGLQFPNYSSELNVNALELDDSALYLCASSSRDSLFSSGANVLTFGAGSRLTVL.

The CDR3 coding sequence is TGTGCCAGCAGTACCTCCGGGACAGGGGGAAATGAGCAGTTCTTC. Its translation is CASSTSGTGGNEQFF. The J gene is TRBJ2-1, the V gene TRBV6-1; 11 bases line up with TRBD1. The CDR3 length is 15 residues. The J segment lost 7 bases and the V segment lost 5 bases, leaving 7 bases of the junction unmatched. Germline CDR1 and CDR2: MNHNS and SASEGT.

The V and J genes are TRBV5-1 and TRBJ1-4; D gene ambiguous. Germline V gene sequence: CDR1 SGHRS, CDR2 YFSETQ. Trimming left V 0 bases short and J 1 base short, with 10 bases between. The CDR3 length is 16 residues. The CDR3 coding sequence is TGCGCCAGCAGCTTGGTGGCCAGCGTAACTAATGAAAAACTGTTTTTT. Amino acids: CASSLVASVTNEKLFF. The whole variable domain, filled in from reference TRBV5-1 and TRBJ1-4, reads KAGVTQTPRYLIKTRGQQVTLSCSPISGHRSVSWYQQTPGQGLQFLFEYFSETQRNKGNFPGRFSGRQFSNSRSEMNVSTLELGDSALYLCASSLVASVTNEKLFFGSGTQLSVL.

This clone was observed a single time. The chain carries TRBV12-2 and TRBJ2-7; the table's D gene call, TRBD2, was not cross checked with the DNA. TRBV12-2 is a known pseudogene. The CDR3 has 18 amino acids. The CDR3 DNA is TGTGCAAGTCGCAACCCGGGACTAGCGGGAGAAATCCCCTACGAGCAGTACTTC. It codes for CASRNPGLAGEIPYEQYF.

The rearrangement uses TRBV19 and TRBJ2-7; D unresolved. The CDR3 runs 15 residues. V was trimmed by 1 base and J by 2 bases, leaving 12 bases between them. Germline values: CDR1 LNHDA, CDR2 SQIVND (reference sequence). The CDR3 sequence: CASSIVASNAYEQYF. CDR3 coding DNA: TGTGCCAGTAGTATAGTGGCTAGTAACGCCTACGAGCAGTACTTC.

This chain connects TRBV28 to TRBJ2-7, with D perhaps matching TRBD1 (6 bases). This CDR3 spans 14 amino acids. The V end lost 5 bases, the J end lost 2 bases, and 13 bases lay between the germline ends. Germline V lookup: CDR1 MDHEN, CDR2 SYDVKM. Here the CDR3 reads CASSLGQRPYEQYF. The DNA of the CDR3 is TGTGCCAGCAGTCTTGGACAGCGCCCCTACGAGCAGTACTTC.

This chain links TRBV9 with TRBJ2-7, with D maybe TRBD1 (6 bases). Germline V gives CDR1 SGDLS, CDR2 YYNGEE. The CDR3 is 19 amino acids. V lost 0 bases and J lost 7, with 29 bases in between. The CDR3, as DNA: TGTGCCAGCAGCGTAGCTTATCAAGGCACGGGACACCACTACGTGGAGCAGTACTTC. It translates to CASSVAYQGTGHHYVEQYF.

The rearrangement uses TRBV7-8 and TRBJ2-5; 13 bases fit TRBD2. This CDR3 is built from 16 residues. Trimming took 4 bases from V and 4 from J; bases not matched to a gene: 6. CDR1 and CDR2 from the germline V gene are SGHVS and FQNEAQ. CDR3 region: CASSSRTSGRGETQYF. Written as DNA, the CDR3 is TGTGCCAGCAGCTCTAGGACTAGCGGGAGAGGAGAGACCCAGTACTTC.

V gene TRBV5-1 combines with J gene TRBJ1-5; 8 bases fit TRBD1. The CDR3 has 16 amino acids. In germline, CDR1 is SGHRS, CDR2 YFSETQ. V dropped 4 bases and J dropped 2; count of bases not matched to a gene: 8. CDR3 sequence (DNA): TGCGCCAGCAGCCTCTATGCAGGGGGCGGCAATCAGCCCCAGCATTTT. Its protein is CASSLYAGGGNQPQHF.

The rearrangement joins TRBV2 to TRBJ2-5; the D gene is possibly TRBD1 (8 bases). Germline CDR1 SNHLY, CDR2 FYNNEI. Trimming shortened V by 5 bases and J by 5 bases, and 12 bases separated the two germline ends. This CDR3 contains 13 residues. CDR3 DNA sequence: TGTGCCAGCAGTTTACAGGGGGGGGAGACCCAGTACTTC. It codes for CASSLQGGETQYF.

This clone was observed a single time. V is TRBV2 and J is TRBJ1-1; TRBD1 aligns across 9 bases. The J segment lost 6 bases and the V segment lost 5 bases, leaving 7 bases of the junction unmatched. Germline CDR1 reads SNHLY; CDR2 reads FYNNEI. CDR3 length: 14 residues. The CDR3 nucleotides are TGTGCCAGCAGTTGGACAGGGGCTTTAGCTGAAGCTTTCTTT. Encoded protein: CASSWTGALAEAFF.

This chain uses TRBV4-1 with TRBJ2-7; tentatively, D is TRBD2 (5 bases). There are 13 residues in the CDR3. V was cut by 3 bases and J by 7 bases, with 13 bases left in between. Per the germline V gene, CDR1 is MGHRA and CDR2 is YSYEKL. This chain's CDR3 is CASSQPGMDEQYF. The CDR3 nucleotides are TGCGCCAGCAGCCAGCCCGGGATGGATGAGCAGTACTTC.

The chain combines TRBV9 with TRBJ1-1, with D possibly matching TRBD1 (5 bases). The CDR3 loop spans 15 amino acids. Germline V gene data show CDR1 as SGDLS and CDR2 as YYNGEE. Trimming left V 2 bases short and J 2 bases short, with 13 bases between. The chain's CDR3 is CASSVGQGLNTEAFF. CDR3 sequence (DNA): TGTGCCAGCAGCGTGGGCCAGGGTCTAAACACTGAAGCTTTCTTT.

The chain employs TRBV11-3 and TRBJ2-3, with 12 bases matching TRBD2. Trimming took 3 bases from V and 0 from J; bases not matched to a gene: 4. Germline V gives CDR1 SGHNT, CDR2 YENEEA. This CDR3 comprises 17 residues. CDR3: CASSLRLAGASTDTQYF. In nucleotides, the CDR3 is TGTGCCAGCAGCTTGAGACTAGCGGGAGCTAGCACAGATACGCAGTATTTT.

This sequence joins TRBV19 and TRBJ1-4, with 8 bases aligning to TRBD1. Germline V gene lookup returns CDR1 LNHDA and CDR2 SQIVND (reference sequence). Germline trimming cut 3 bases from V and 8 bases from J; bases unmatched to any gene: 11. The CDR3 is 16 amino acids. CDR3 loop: CASSISPGGAGEKLFF. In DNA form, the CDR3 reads TGTGCCAGTAGTATTTCTCCAGGGGGCGCGGGGGAAAAACTGTTTTTT.

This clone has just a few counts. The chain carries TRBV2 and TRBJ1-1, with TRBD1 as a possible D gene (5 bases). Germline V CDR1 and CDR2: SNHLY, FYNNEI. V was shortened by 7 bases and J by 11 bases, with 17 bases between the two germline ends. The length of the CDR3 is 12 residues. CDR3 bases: TGTGCCAGCATTAGGGACTATCGAGAGGCTTTCTTT. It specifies CASIRDYREAFF. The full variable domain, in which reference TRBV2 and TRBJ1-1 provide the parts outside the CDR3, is EPEVTQTPSHQVTQMGQEVILRCVPISNHLYFYWYRQILGQKVEFLVSFYNNEISEKSEIFDDQFSVERPDGSNFTLKIRSTKLEDSAMYFCASIRDYREAFFGQGTRLTVV.

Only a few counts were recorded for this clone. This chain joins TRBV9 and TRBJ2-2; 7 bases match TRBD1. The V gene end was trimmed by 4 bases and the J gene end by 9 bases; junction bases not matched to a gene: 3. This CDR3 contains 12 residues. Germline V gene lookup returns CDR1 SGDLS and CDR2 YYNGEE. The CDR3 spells CASSSQGRELFF. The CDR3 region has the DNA TGTGCCAGCAGCTCACAGGGGAGGGAGCTGTTTTTT.